Shown below are 26 T cell receptor beta chains from a single sample sequenced in a study of T cell repertoires in cytomegalovirus infection. Each CDR3 protein is one row after TCRdb ran MiXCR on the reads. The data hold 640,000 or so distinct CDR3 sequences, with 33% observed a single time. What these receptors recognize is not known. Sequenced material: cultured PBMCs, taken from culture after CMV antigen stimulation. These receptors were collected from a human donor in good health (CMV status not recorded). Some clones in this sample may be carry-over from other donors' samples.

This clonotype was counted a few times. The chain joins TRBV10-3 to TRBJ2-3; D gene uncertain. The germline V gene encodes CDR1 ENHRY and CDR2 SYGVKD. The CDR3 has 13 residues. Trimming shortened V by 3 bases and J by 5 bases, and 9 bases separated the two germline ends. The DNA for the CDR3 is TGTGCCATCAGTGACTCAAGGAGAGATACGCAGTATTTT. Its translation: CAISDSRRDTQYF.

This clonotype has more than one count but fewer than ten. The genes are TRBV10-2 and TRBJ2-7; 10 bases map to TRBD1. CDR3 length: 14 amino acids. V gave up 8 bases and J gave up 3 bases; unmatched junction bases: 7. The germline V gene has CDR1 WSHSY and CDR2 SAAADI. Written as DNA, the CDR3 is TGCGCCAGCGGGCGGACAGGGGGGTTCTACGAGCAGTACTTC. Encoded protein: CASGRTGGFYEQYF.

This clonotype has just one count. The chain carries TRBV11-2 and TRBJ2-3; D is ambiguous. The CDR3 spans 15 residues. The germline V and J ends were trimmed by 0 bases and 0 bases, with 7 bases remaining between them. CDR1 and CDR2 from the germline V gene are SGHAT and FQNNGV. The CDR3 region is CASSLDRPSTDTQYF. DNA for the CDR3: TGTGCCAGCAGCTTAGATCGACCTAGCACAGATACGCAGTATTTT.

In this sample, this clonotype turned up a few times. The CDR3 coding sequence is TGCAGTGCTTACGGGACAGCTGACACTGAAGCTTTCTTT. Protein sequence: CSAYGTADTEAFF. The rearrangement links TRBV20-1 to TRBJ1-1, with 7 bases lining up with TRBD1. The germline V gene has CDR1 DFQATT and CDR2 SNEGSKA (reference sequence). CDR3 length: 13 amino acids. V lost 5 bases, J lost 3 bases, and 6 bases stayed unmatched.

The chain employs TRBV15 and TRBJ1-2; no clear D. The CDR3 is 16 residues long. The V gene lost 0 bases and the J gene lost 2 bases, with 13 bases spanning the gap. Germline lookup yields CDR1 LNHNV and CDR2 YYDKDF (reference sequence). The DNA of the CDR3 is TGTGCCACCAGCAGAGATCCGGGCACTGTGAACTATGGCTACACCTTC. It encodes CATSRDPGTVNYGYTF. The full variable domain, completed using reference TRBV15 and TRBJ1-2, is DAMVIQNPRYQVTQFGKPVTLSCSQTLNHNVMYWYQQKSSQAPKLLFHYYDKDFNNEADTPDNFQSRRPNTSFCFLDIRSPGLGDTAMYLCATSRDPGTVNYGYTFGSGTRLTVV.

This clonotype has just one count. The chain combines TRBV5-1 with TRBJ2-3; 8 bases line up with TRBD1. CDR1 and CDR2 from the germline V gene are SGHRS and YFSETQ. The CDR3 spans 17 residues. Trimming removed 2 bases from V and 5 bases from J; junction bases left unmatched: 13. The CDR3 DNA is TGCGCCAGCAGCTTACCTCCGGGACAGGTAGTTGGAGATACGCAGTATTTT. Translated: CASSLPPGQVVGDTQYF.

This chain uses TRBV15 with TRBJ2-3; possibly TRBD2 for D (7 bases). Trimming left V 2 bases short and J 6 bases short, with 15 bases between. The CDR3 loop spans 15 amino acids. CDR1 and CDR2 from the germline V gene are LNHNV and YYDKDF (reference sequence). The chain's CDR3 is CATSRPPRGGDTQYF. The CDR3 DNA sequence: TGTGCCACCAGCAGACCCCCAAGGGGGGGGGATACGCAGTATTTT.

The chain joins TRBV7-2 to TRBJ2-7; no reliable D call. The V and J ends lost 5 bases and 7 bases respectively, with 18 bases between them. The CDR3 consists of 14 residues. Germline lookup yields CDR1 SGHTA and CDR2 FQGNSA. The CDR3 region is CASSQGPPSGEQYF. The CDR3 DNA is TGTGCCAGCAGCCAAGGGCCTCCGAGTGGGGAGCAGTACTTC. Variable domain in full (rest from reference TRBV7-2 and TRBJ2-7): GAGVSQSPSNKVTEKGKDVELRCDPISGHTALYWYRQSLGQGLEFLIYFQGNSAPDKSGLPSDRFSAERTGGSVSTLTIQRTQQEDSAVYLCASSQGPPSGEQYFGPGTRLTVT.

This clonotype was observed at least ten times. DNA for the CDR3: TGTGCCAGCAGCTTAAGGCTAGGAGGGGGCCGGGAGCTGTTTTTT. Protein product: CASSLRLGGGRELFF. This rearrangement joins TRBV7-6 to TRBJ2-2; D is possibly TRBD1 (7 bases). The germline V and J ends were trimmed by 2 bases and 9 bases, with 16 bases remaining between them. The germline V gene encodes CDR1 SGHVS and CDR2 FNYEAQ. The CDR3 is 15 residues long.

The chain employs TRBV11-2 and TRBJ2-7; possibly TRBD1 for D (7 bases). In germline, CDR1 is SGHAT, CDR2 FQNNGV. The CDR3 has 15 residues. V lost 3 bases and J 2 bases, leaving 14 bases between the germline ends. The CDR3 DNA sequence: TGTGCCAGCAGCTTCGGCCAGGGGGGCCCCTACGAGCAGTACTTC. Its translation: CASSFGQGGPYEQYF.

This chain links TRBV7-9 with TRBJ2-7, with TRBD2 identical over 7 bases. Trimming removed 1 base from V and 3 bases from J; junction bases left unmatched: 6. Germline V lookup: CDR1 SEHNR, CDR2 FQNEAQ (reference sequence). The length of the CDR3 is 15 residues. This CDR3 is CASSLGWEGSYEQYF. CDR3 bases: TGTGCCAGCAGCTTAGGTTGGGAGGGCAGCTACGAGCAGTACTTC. Supplemented by reference TRBV7-9 and TRBJ2-7, the full variable domain reads DTGVSQNPRHKITKRGQNVTFRCDPISEHNRLYWYRQTLGQGPEFLTYFQNEAQLEKSRLLSDRFSAERPKGSFSTLEIQRTEQGDSAMYLCASSLGWEGSYEQYFGPGTRLTVT.

The chain couples TRBV7-8 to TRBJ2-7; D gene ambiguous. The CDR3 length is 13 residues. Germline V gene sequence: CDR1 SGHVS, CDR2 FQNEAQ. The ends were cut back, 6 bases at V and 2 bases at J, with 11 bases in the middle. The CDR3 DNA follows: TGTGCCAGCAGACCGGACCTTACCTACGAGCAGTACTTC. Translating gives CASRPDLTYEQYF.

This rearrangement joins TRBV29-1 to TRBJ2-1, with a weak D call TRBD1 (5 bases). V lost 4 bases to trimming and J lost 0 bases, with 16 bases between them. Germline values: CDR1 SQVTM, CDR2 ANQGSEA. The CDR3 is 16 residues long. CDR3 region: CSVVVRTPDSYNEQFF. CDR3 bases: TGCAGCGTTGTAGTAAGGACACCGGACTCCTACAATGAGCAGTTCTTC.

The chain recombines TRBV11-2 with TRBJ2-7; 10 bases agree with TRBD1. Germline V gene data show CDR1 as SGHAT and CDR2 as FQNNGV. The CDR3 is 17 amino acids. V lost 0 bases and J lost 3; bases outside the gene matches: 8. The CDR3 here is CASSLDRQGARGYEQYF. For the CDR3, the DNA is TGTGCCAGCAGCTTAGATCGACAGGGGGCAAGAGGCTACGAGCAGTACTTC.

Here the CDR3 DNA reads TGTGCCAGCAGTACTGCAGGGTTGAAGGGCTACACCTTC. Its protein product is CASSTAGLKGYTF. This rearrangement joins TRBV28 to TRBJ1-2, with D possibly matching TRBD1 (5 bases). CDR1 and CDR2 (germline): MDHEN, SYDVKM. With 5 bases removed from V and 8 bases from J, the gap between germline ends came to 15 bases. The CDR3 runs to 13 residues.

The chain links TRBV5-1 to TRBJ2-1, with TRBD1 matching 8 bases. With V trimmed by 4 bases and J by 5 bases, 11 bases remained unmatched. This CDR3 has 16 residues. Germline lookup yields CDR1 SGHRS and CDR2 YFSETQ. The CDR3 coding sequence is TGCGCCAGCAGCACACGAACCGGGACAGGCAACAATGAGCAGTTCTTC. It translates to CASSTRTGTGNNEQFF.

V usage is TRBV20-1 and J usage is TRBJ2-3, with D uncertain. Germline V gives CDR1 DFQATT, CDR2 SNEGSKA (reference sequence). This CDR3 contains 12 residues. The ends were cut back, 3 bases at V and 3 bases at J, with 7 bases in the middle. The CDR3 DNA reads TGCAGTGCTAGGGCTGAGACAGATACGCAGTATTTT. This encodes CSARAETDTQYF.

V and J are TRBV19 and TRBJ1-5; D might be TRBD1 (5 bases). Trimming stripped 5 bases from V and 0 bases from J, with 14 bases between. Germline values: CDR1 LNHDA, CDR2 SQIVND (reference sequence). The CDR3 spans 16 residues. This CDR3 is CASSFRQTYSNQPQHF. In nucleotides, the CDR3 is TGTGCCAGTAGTTTCCGACAGACTTATAGCAATCAGCCCCAGCATTTT.

The rearrangement joins TRBV7-8 to TRBJ1-5, with TRBD1 identical over 10 bases. J lost 7 bases, V lost 5 bases, and 11 bases had no gene match. From germline, CDR1 is SGHVS and CDR2 FQNEAQ. This CDR3 is built from 16 residues. This CDR3 reads CASSNYRDRGSQPQHF. The CDR3 DNA sequence: TGTGCCAGCAGCAACTACCGGGACAGGGGATCCCAGCCCCAGCATTTT.

This clonotype was detected only a few times. This rearrangement joins TRBV27 to TRBJ1-5, with D possibly matching TRBD1 (5 bases). The V and J ends lost 2 bases and 5 bases respectively, with 16 bases between them. The CDR3 consists of 16 residues. Germline V gene lookup returns CDR1 MNHEY and CDR2 SMNVEV (reference sequence). The CDR3 is CASSLRASRDDQPQHF. DNA for the CDR3: TGTGCCAGCAGTTTAAGAGCCAGCAGGGATGATCAGCCCCAGCATTTT.

Ten or more counts support this clonotype. J is TRBJ2-5 and V is TRBV7-2, with D perhaps assigned TRBD1 or TRBD2 (5 bases each). V gave up 1 base and J gave up 10 bases, with 28 bases separating them. Germline V lookup: CDR1 SGHTA, CDR2 FQGNSA. The CDR3 loop spans 18 amino acids. The CDR3 loop is CASSLDWGGWGYNGDQYF. CDR3 DNA sequence: TGTGCCAGCAGCTTAGATTGGGGCGGGTGGGGTTATAATGGAGACCAGTACTTC.

The chain links TRBV7-2 to TRBJ2-7; 7 bases match TRBD2. Germline-derived CDR1 and CDR2 are SGHTA and FQGNSA. This CDR3 is 15 amino acids long. The V and J ends lost 4 bases and 2 bases, in that order; junction bases with no gene match: 8. CDR3 sequence reads: CASSSKGLAAYEQYF. The DNA for the CDR3 is TGTGCCAGCAGCTCAAAGGGGCTAGCGGCCTACGAGCAGTACTTC.

In its sample, this clonotype was seen many times. The rearrangement links TRBV7-2 to TRBJ1-2, with 7 bases aligning to TRBD1. The CDR3 covers 14 residues. V lost 8 bases, J lost 3 bases, and 9 bases stayed unmatched. From germline, CDR1 is SGHTA and CDR2 FQGNSA. As DNA, the CDR3 is TGTGCCAGCGGATTATCCACAGGGGACTATGGCTACACCTTC. It yields the protein CASGLSTGDYGYTF.

The CDR3 here is CSARVSGSMNEQFF. Written as DNA, the CDR3 is TGCAGTGCTAGAGTCAGCGGGAGCATGAATGAGCAGTTCTTC. This rearrangement joins TRBV20-1 to TRBJ2-1; 8 bases map to TRBD2. Germline lookup yields CDR1 DFQATT and CDR2 SNEGSKA (reference sequence). The CDR3 extends over 14 amino acids. The J segment lost 7 bases and the V segment lost 1 base, leaving 6 bases of the junction unmatched.

The V and J genes are TRBV29-1 and TRBJ2-3, with TRBD2 matching 8 bases. CDR3 size: 13 residues. Germline V gene data show CDR1 as SQVTM and CDR2 as ANQGSEA. After removal of 4 bases from V and 4 bases from J, the junction contained 4 bases not matched to a gene. The CDR3 DNA reads as TGCAGCGTTGTGGGACTAGTGCCAGATACGCAGTATTTT. Protein product: CSVVGLVPDTQYF.

This chain links TRBV4-1 with TRBJ2-1; 7 bases match TRBD2. Per germline, CDR1 MGHRA and CDR2 YSYEKL. V shed 4 bases, J shed 4 bases, and the junction held 13 bases outside the gene matches. The CDR3 sequence is 17 residues long. The CDR3 DNA reads TGCGCCAGCAGCCGACACCCCCAGCGGGATCTGTACAATGAGCAGTTCTTC. This translates into CASSRHPQRDLYNEQFF.